This T cell receptor beta chain is drawn from a study of blood T cell repertoires in COVID-19. This clone has more than one count but fewer than ten. The CDR3 totals 14 residues. Germline trimming cut 7 bases from V and 1 base from J; bases unmatched to any gene: 4. CDR1 and CDR2 (germline): SQVTM, ANQGSEA. Data came from immunoSEQ multiplex PCR; TCRdb stores just in-frame clones and leaves some out. This table has more than 150,000 clones, around nine tenths appearing once. The sequenced material came from peripheral blood. The chain carries TRBV29-1 and TRBJ2-2; 9 bases are shared with TRBD1. This TCR was sampled from a man between 60 and 75 years old with COVID-19, enrolled during active disease. As DNA, the CDR3 is TGCAGCGCATACAGGGGGCGGAACACCGGGGAGCTGTTTTTT. Its protein product is CSAYRGRNTGELFF.